The 5 T cell receptor beta chains listed next were all sequenced from one sample in a study of blood T cell repertoires in COVID-19. Clones were sequenced by immunoSEQ multiplex PCR, and TCRdb holds only the in-frame ones, with some missing. Here the sample spans a few hundred thousand clones, approximately 85% being singletons. The sequenced sample was PBMCs or T cells enriched from blood (not recorded which). Receptors were obtained from a woman aged 45-60 years who had recovered from COVID-19.

V and J are TRBV7-2 and TRBJ2-4, with D perhaps TRBD2 (6 bases). This CDR3 is built from 14 residues. Trimming cost V 3 bases and J 5 bases, with 11 bases left between them. Germline V lookup: CDR1 SGHTA, CDR2 FQGNSA. The CDR3 loop reads CASSLRRGQNIQYF. CDR3 sequence (DNA): TGTGCCAGCAGCTTGCGGCGGGGACAAAACATTCAGTACTTC.

The chain links TRBV28 to TRBJ2-3, with a tentative D call TRBD2 (6 bases). The CDR3 spans 16 residues. CDR1 and CDR2 (germline): MDHEN, SYDVKM. V was trimmed by 4 bases and J by 0 bases, leaving 14 bases between them. The CDR3 protein is CASSSPGGNSTDTQYF. The CDR3 nucleotides read TGTGCCAGCAGTTCCCCCGGCGGGAATAGCACAGATACGCAGTATTTT.

The V and J genes are TRBV18 and TRBJ2-1; TRBD2 matches at 14 bases. CDR1 and CDR2 (germline): KGHSH, LQKENI. This CDR3 comprises 19 residues. V dropped 6 bases and J dropped 1; count of bases not matched to a gene: 11. DNA of the CDR3: TGTGCCAGCTCCAAGGGACTAGCGGGAGATGTGGGGTCCTACAATGAGCAGTTCTTC. This translates into CASSKGLAGDVGSYNEQFF.

This clone was observed a single time. V gene TRBV20-1 combines with J gene TRBJ1-2; 7 positions agree with TRBD1. The V gene's germline CDR1 is DFQATT and CDR2 SNEGSKA (reference sequence). The CDR3 length is 11 residues. The V gene end was trimmed by 5 bases and the J gene end by 4 bases; junction bases not matched to a gene: 1. CDR3 bases: TGCAGTGCTGGGGACAGCTATGGCTACACCTTC. Translating gives CSAGDSYGYTF.

This clone was seen a handful of times. The V call is TRBV20-1, the J call TRBJ2-7; perhaps TRBD1 as D (6 bases). The CDR3 length is 15 residues. Germline V gene sequence: CDR1 DFQATT, CDR2 SNEGSKA (reference sequence). The V end lost 3 bases, the J end lost 3 bases, and 18 bases lay between the germline ends. Here the CDR3 reads CSASGAPTGVYEQYF. CDR3 DNA sequence: TGCAGTGCTAGTGGGGCCCCGACAGGCGTCTACGAGCAGTACTTC.